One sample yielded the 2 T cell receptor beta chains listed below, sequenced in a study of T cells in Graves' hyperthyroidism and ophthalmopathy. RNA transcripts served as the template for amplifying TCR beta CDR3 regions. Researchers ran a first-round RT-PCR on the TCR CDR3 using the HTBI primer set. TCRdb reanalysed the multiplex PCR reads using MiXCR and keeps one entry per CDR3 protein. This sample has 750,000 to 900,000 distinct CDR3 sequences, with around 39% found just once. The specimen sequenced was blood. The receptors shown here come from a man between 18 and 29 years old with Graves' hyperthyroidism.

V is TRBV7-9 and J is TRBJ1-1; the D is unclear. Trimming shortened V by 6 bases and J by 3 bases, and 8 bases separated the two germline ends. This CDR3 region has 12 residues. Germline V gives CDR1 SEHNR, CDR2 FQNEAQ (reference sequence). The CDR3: CASSFLHTEAFF. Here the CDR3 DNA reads TGTGCCAGCAGTTTTTTGCACACTGAAGCTTTCTTT. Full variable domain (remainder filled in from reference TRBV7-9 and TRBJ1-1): DTGVSQNPRHKITKRGQNVTFRCDPISEHNRLYWYRQTLGQGPEFLTYFQNEAQLEKSRLLSDRFSAERPKGSFSTLEIQRTEQGDSAMYLCASSFLHTEAFFGQGTRLTVV.

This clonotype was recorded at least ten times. CDR3 sequence (DNA): TGCGCCAGCAGTGATAGTCCGGGCCGGACCACTGAAGCTTTCTTT. It yields the protein CASSDSPGRTTEAFF. The chain links TRBV10-1 to TRBJ1-1; D remains unclear. The CDR3 contains 15 residues. From germline, CDR1 is WNHNN and CDR2 SYGVQD (reference sequence). The V gene lost 3 bases and the J gene lost 4 bases, with 15 bases spanning the gap.